These T cell receptor beta chains were read from a single sample in a study of T cell repertoires in cytomegalovirus infection. These receptors' antigens are unknown. TCRdb reprocessed the reads via MiXCR and lists one record per CDR3 protein. The repertoire includes a few hundred thousand distinct CDR3 sequences, around 20% of them detected once, and roughly 19% sits in the top ten. The sequencing used cultured PBMCs, collected from culture after CMV antigen stimulation. These receptors all stem from a human donor in good health (CMV status not recorded). Some clones in this sample may be carry-over from other donors' samples. CDR3s include the opening cysteine and the closing phenylalanine or tryptophan. The order of the fields is clone size, V gene, J gene, D gene, CDR3 protein, CDR3 DNA. The D gene is left open where the match is weak. For some rows the clone size is stated as once, few or many, or as a class when expanded; others skip it.

>many|TRBV7-8|TRBJ1-3|.
CASSLTDSSGNTIYF
TGTGCCAGCAGCTTAACAGACAGCTCTGGAAACACCATATATTTT
>.|TRBV7-9|TRBJ1-1|.
CASSTDTYTEAFF
TGTGCCAGCAGCACGGACACTTACACTGAAGCTTTCTTT
>many|TRBV7-2|TRBJ1-2|.
CASSLGGSLGDYTF
TGTGCCAGCAGCTTAGGGGGCAGCCTCGGGGACTACACCTTC
>few|TRBV28|TRBJ2-1|.
CASSLSGSSQFF
TGTGCCAGCAGTTTAAGCGGTAGTTCTCAGTTCTTC
>few|TRBV4-1|TRBJ1-5|.
CASSQHRDSNQPQHF
TGCGCCAGCAGCCAGCACAGGGATAGCAATCAGCCCCAGCATTTT
>.|TRBV6-5|TRBJ1-2|TRBD1
CASSYSRGYGYTF
TGTGCCAGCAGTTACTCCAGGGGGTATGGCTACACCTTC
>few|TRBV7-9|TRBJ2-3|TRBD2
CASSLAGLADRTDTQYF
TGTGCCAGCAGCTTAGCCGGACTAGCGGACCGCACAGATACGCAGTATTTT
>.|TRBV10-3|TRBJ2-7|TRBD1
CATAGTESLEQYF
TGTGCCACTGCCGGGACAGAGAGTTTAGAGCAGTACTTC
>few|TRBV6-2/TRBV6-3|TRBJ1-6|TRBD1
CASRYPGQNNSPLHF
TGTGCCAGCAGGTATCCGGGACAGAATAATTCACCCCTCCACTTT
>few|TRBV12-3/TRBV12-4|TRBJ2-1|TRBD2
CASSPRLAGGANEQFF
TGTGCCAGCAGTCCCCGACTAGCGGGAGGGGCCAATGAGCAGTTCTTC
>many|TRBV19|TRBJ1-5|.
CASSTGLYSNQPQHF
TGTGCCAGTAGTACGGGACTGTATAGCAATCAGCCCCAGCATTTT
>.|TRBV12-3/TRBV12-4|TRBJ1-4|.
CASSLLEGGEKLFF
TGTGCCAGCAGTTTATTGGAGGGAGGTGAAAAACTGTTTTTT
>many|TRBV7-2|TRBJ1-5|TRBD1
CASSLGTGGYQPQHF
TGTGCCAGCAGCCTGGGGACAGGGGGATATCAGCCCCAGCATTTT
>.|TRBV19|TRBJ1-5|.
CASSPPPAQHF
TGTGCCAGTAGTCCTCCCCCGGCCCAGCATTTT
>few|TRBV10-3|TRBJ2-1|TRBD2
CAISGTSGRSNEQFF
TGTGCCATCAGCGGGACTAGCGGGAGATCCAATGAGCAGTTCTTC
>once|TRBV6-2/TRBV6-3|TRBJ1-1|TRBD1
CASSAGQIQAFF
TGTGCCAGCAGTGCGGGACAGATCCAAGCTTTCTTT
>.|TRBV7-6|TRBJ1-3|.
CASSLGTGQGNTIYF
TGTGCCAGCAGCTTAGGAACAGGGCAAGGAAACACCATATATTTT
>.|TRBV28|TRBJ1-5|.
CASSLAPAGNQPQHF
TGTGCCAGCAGCTTGGCCCCTGCGGGCAATCAGCCCCAGCATTTT
>.|TRBV5-1|TRBJ1-1|.
CASSKIPNTEAFF
TGCGCCAGCAGCAAAATACCGAACACTGAAGCTTTCTTT
>few|TRBV7-2|TRBJ2-2|TRBD2
CASSLKEAGGPTGELFF
TGTGCCAGCAGCCTAAAGGAAGCGGGAGGGCCAACCGGGGAGCTGTTTTTT
>.|TRBV12-3/TRBV12-4|TRBJ2-1|.
CASSLVVSGVGDEQFF
TGTGCCAGCAGTTTAGTCGTGTCGGGAGTGGGCGATGAGCAGTTCTTC
>few|TRBV7-2|TRBJ2-2|.
CASSLTGTVVTGELFF
TGTGCCAGCAGCTTGACCGGGACTGTCGTCACCGGGGAGCTGTTTTTT
>.|TRBV7-7|TRBJ2-7|TRBD1
CASSLGTGVAEQYF
TGTGCCAGCAGCTTAGGGACAGGGGTCGCCGAGCAGTACTTC
>.|TRBV19|TRBJ1-1|.
CASKIGFGNTEAFF
TGTGCCAGTAAGATCGGGTTCGGGAATACTGAAGCTTTCTTT